What follows are 15 T cell receptor beta chains derived from one specimen sequenced in a study of neurological immune-mediated disorders. One entry per CDR3 protein, called by TCRdb with MiXCR from the 5' RACE reads. Of around 26,000 distinct CDR3 sequences in the sample, just over 6.5% were seen once. The sequenced sample consisted of PBMCs. The receptors come from a woman aged 45 to 65 in good health.

Relative to its sample, this clonotype is medium-sized (0.01 to 0.1%). This chain connects TRBV29-1 to TRBJ2-2, with D possibly being TRBD1 or TRBD2 (5 bases each). This CDR3 comprises 16 residues. V lost 5 bases to trimming and J lost 2 bases, with 18 bases between them. Germline V CDR1 and CDR2: SQVTM, ANQGSEA. This CDR3 is CSVLVGAGSNTGELFF. CDR3 bases: TGCAGCGTTCTCGTTGGGGCAGGGAGTAACACCGGGGAGCTGTTTTTT.

This clonotype has ten or more counts. This sequence joins TRBV20-1 and TRBJ1-6; D may be TRBD1 (5 bases). Germline V gene sequence: CDR1 DFQATT, CDR2 SNEGSKA (reference sequence). The CDR3 runs 14 residues. The V gene lost 5 bases and the J gene lost 9 bases, with 17 bases spanning the gap. This CDR3 reads CSAPPGDLSSPLHF. As DNA, the CDR3 is TGCAGTGCTCCTCCGGGGGATCTGAGTTCACCCCTCCACTTT.

In its sample, this clonotype was seen a few times. The rearrangement joins TRBV5-1 to TRBJ2-7, with D possibly TRBD2 on 6 matching bases. This CDR3 contains 13 residues. Trimming removed 4 bases from V and 3 bases from J, with 11 bases in between. The germline V gene encodes CDR1 SGHRS and CDR2 YFSETQ. CDR3 sequence: CASSSGPYYEQYF. The CDR3 region has the DNA TGCGCCAGCAGCAGCGGGCCGTACTACGAGCAGTACTTC.

V gene TRBV5-1 combines with J gene TRBJ2-7; 9 positions agree with TRBD2. The J segment lost 2 bases and the V segment lost 2 bases, leaving 2 bases of the junction unmatched. The CDR3 extends over 14 amino acids. Germline-derived CDR1 and CDR2 are SGHRS and YFSETQ. CDR3 in amino acids: CASSFGGRAYEQYF. Here the CDR3 DNA reads TGCGCCAGCAGCTTCGGCGGGAGGGCCTACGAGCAGTACTTC.

This clonotype was found many times. The chain is built from TRBV20-1 and TRBJ2-3; 10 bases fit TRBD2. The CDR3 is 15 residues long. Trimming removed 3 bases from V and 0 bases from J; junction bases left unmatched: 3. In germline, CDR1 is DFQATT, CDR2 SNEGSKA (reference sequence). This CDR3 is CSASASGGSTDTQYF. CDR3 nucleotides: TGCAGTGCTAGTGCTAGCGGGGGCAGCACAGATACGCAGTATTTT.

This clonotype was observed at least ten times. The gene calls are TRBV20-1 and TRBJ1-5; 7 positions agree with TRBD1. The CDR3 covers 15 residues. Germline values: CDR1 DFQATT, CDR2 SNEGSKA (reference sequence). Trimming took 2 bases from V and 0 from J; bases not matched to a gene: 4. The CDR3 DNA reads TGCAGTGCTAGAAGGGACAGCACTAGCAATCAGCCCCAGCATTTT. Amino acid sequence: CSARRDSTSNQPQHF.

This clonotype was seen at least ten times. This chain links TRBV20-1 with TRBJ1-1; D is uncertain. V shed 7 bases and J shed 5 bases, with 11 bases lying between them. This CDR3 comprises 11 residues. Germline-derived CDR1 and CDR2 are DFQATT and SNEGSKA (reference sequence). In nucleotides, the CDR3 is TGCAGTGGGTCGCAAGCAACTGAAGCTTTCTTT. Its protein is CSGSQATEAFF.

This clonotype has a count of ten or more. The chain links TRBV5-1 to TRBJ2-1; 9 bases are shared with TRBD2. The CDR3 contains 19 residues. V lost 2 bases, J lost 6 bases, and 18 bases stayed unmatched. Looked up from germline, CDR1 is SGHRS and CDR2 is YFSETQ. The CDR3 DNA reads TGCGCCAGCAGCTTTGCTAAAGGTAGCGGGAGCCTGTGGTCCAATGAGCAGTTCTTC. This codes for CASSFAKGSGSLWSNEQFF.

The gene calls are TRBV28 and TRBJ1-2; D gene ambiguous. This CDR3 contains 12 residues. V lost 6 bases, J lost 5 bases, and 10 bases lay in between. Germline V CDR1 and CDR2: MDHEN, SYDVKM. DNA of the CDR3: TGTGCCAGCAGGGGTTTGGGGTATGGCTACACCTTC. Translated: CASRGLGYGYTF.

This clonotype was detected ten times or more. The chain joins TRBV7-2 to TRBJ1-1; 7 nucleotides match TRBD1. The CDR3 is made up of 13 amino acids. Germline CDR1 SGHTA, CDR2 FQGNSA. V was clipped by 5 bases and J by 5 bases; unmatched bases: 5. In DNA form, the CDR3 reads TGTGCCAGCAGCGTACAGGGGAGGACTGAAGCTTTCTTT. Its protein is CASSVQGRTEAFF. The whole variable domain, filled in from reference TRBV7-2 and TRBJ1-1, reads GAGVSQSPSNKVTEKGKDVELRCDPISGHTALYWYRQSLGQGLEFLIYFQGNSAPDKSGLPSDRFSAERTGGSVSTLTIQRTQQEDSAVYLCASSVQGRTEAFFGQGTRLTVV.

This clonotype was detected many times. The chain couples TRBV20-1 to TRBJ2-1; 15 positions match TRBD2. Trimming at V came to 5 bases and at J to 3 bases, leaving 11 bases not matched to a gene. The CDR3 consists of 18 residues. Germline-derived CDR1 and CDR2 are DFQATT and SNEGSKA (reference sequence). The CDR3 DNA sequence: TGCAGTGCTTATCTCGGACTAGCGGGGGGGGGTCACTACAATGAGCAGTTCTTC. This sequence encodes CSAYLGLAGGGHYNEQFF.

This clonotype is medium-sized (0.01 to 0.1%) in the sample. The CDR3 reads CSALSLAGVGEQFF. The DNA for the CDR3 is TGCAGTGCTCTCAGCCTAGCGGGTGTCGGGGAGCAGTTCTTC. This rearrangement joins TRBV20-1 to TRBJ2-1; 8 bases agree with TRBD2. This CDR3 spans 14 amino acids. Germline CDR1 and CDR2: DFQATT and SNEGSKA (reference sequence). Trimming cost V 5 bases and J 10 bases; bases outside gene matches: 13.

Many counts were recorded for this clonotype. This chain joins TRBV7-2 and TRBJ1-5; possible D gene TRBD1, 5 bases. The CDR3 runs 13 residues. Germline V gene data show CDR1 as SGHTA and CDR2 as FQGNSA. Deletions cut 1 base from V and 7 bases from J, with 8 bases between. The CDR3 is CASSLDRLQPQHF. CDR3 bases: TGTGCCAGCAGCTTAGACAGGCTCCAGCCCCAGCATTTT.

This clonotype was detected ten times or more. The chain couples TRBV5-1 to TRBJ2-5, with 7 bases matching TRBD1. J gave up 5 bases and V 1 base, and 8 bases lay outside the gene matches. The CDR3 totals 15 residues. The V gene's germline CDR1 is SGHRS and CDR2 YFSETQ. As DNA, the CDR3 is TGCGCCAGCAGCTTGTTACAGGGGAAGGAGGAGACCCAGTACTTC. This translates into CASSLLQGKEETQYF.

This clonotype has ten or more counts. The rearrangement links TRBV12-3 or TRBV12-4 to TRBJ2-7; D is unclear. V lost 5 bases and J 2 bases, leaving 4 bases between the germline ends. The CDR3 is made up of 11 amino acids. CDR3 nucleotides: TGTGCCAGCAGTCCCGCCTACGAGCAGTACTTC. It translates to CASSPAYEQYF.